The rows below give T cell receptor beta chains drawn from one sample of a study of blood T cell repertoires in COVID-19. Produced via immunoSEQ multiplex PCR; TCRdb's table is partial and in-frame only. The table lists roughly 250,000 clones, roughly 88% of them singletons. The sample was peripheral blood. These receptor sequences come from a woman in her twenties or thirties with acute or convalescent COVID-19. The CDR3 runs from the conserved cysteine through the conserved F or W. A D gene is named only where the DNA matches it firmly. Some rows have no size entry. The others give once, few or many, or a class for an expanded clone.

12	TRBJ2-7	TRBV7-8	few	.	TGTGCCAGCAGCTTAGGGGGGGACAGGCAGTACTTC	CASSLGGDRQYF
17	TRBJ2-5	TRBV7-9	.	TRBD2	TGTGCCAGCAGCTCTAGACTAGCGACTGATATAAGGGAGACCCAGTACTTC	CASSSRLATDIRETQYF
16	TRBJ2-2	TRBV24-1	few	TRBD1	TGTGCCACCAGTAATCGGGACAGGGGGCGCGGCGGGGAGCTGTTTTTT	CATSNRDRGRGGELFF
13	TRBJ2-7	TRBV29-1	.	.	TGCAGCGTTGAATTGGGGCAGGGCTACGAGCAGTACTTC	CSVELGQGYEQYF
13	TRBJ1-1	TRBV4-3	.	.	TGCGCCAGCACTCGGGAGGGGAACACTGAAGCTTTCTTT	CASTREGNTEAFF
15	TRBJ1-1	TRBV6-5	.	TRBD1	TGTGCCAGCAGCCCGGACAGGGGGCTAATCTCTGAAGCTTTCTTT	CASSPDRGLISEAFF
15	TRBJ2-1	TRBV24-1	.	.	TGTGCCACCAGTGACGGGGGGCGAATCAACAATGAGCAGTTCTTC	CATSDGGRINNEQFF
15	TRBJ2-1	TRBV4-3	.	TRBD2	TGCGCCAGCAGCCAAGATGGTCCTAGCGGGTATGAGCAGTTCTTC	CASSQDGPSGYEQFF
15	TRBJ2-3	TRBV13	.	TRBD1	TGTGCCAGCAGCTTCACAGGCAGGGGGACAGATACGCAGTATTTT	CASSFTGRGTDTQYF
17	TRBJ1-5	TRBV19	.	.	TGTGCCAGTAGTATCCCGGACAGACTCCTCTTAGTCCAGCCCCAGCATTTT	CASSIPDRLLLVQPQHF
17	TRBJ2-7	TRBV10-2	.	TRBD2	TGCGCCAGCAGTGAAACATTAGGGACTAGTGGCTCCTACGAGCAGTACTTC	CASSETLGTSGSYEQYF
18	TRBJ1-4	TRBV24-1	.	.	TGTGCCACCAGTGATTTTCCCCAGTTTGGCGGGGGTAATGAAAAACTGTTTTTT	CATSDFPQFGGGNEKLFF
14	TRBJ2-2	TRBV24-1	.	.	TGTGCCACCAGTGATCGGGGGATCTCCGGGGAGCTGTTTTTT	CATSDRGISGELFF
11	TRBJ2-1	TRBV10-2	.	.	TGCGCCAGCAGTAGGGGTAATGAGCAGTTCTTC	CASSRGNEQFF
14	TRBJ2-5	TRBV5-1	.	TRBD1	TGCGCCAGCAGGCCACCTACAGGGGGGGAGACCCAGTACTTC	CASRPPTGGETQYF
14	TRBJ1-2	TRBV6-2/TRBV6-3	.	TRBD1	TGTGCCAGCAGCCACGGTGGACAGGATTATGGCTACACCTTC	CASSHGGQDYGYTF
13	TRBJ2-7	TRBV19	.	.	TGTGCCAGTAGTATCTGGGGCTCGAGCGAGCAGTACTTC	CASSIWGSSEQYF
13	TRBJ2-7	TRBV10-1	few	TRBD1	TGCGCCAGCAGTGAACAGGGGGCCATCGAGCAGTACTTC	CASSEQGAIEQYF
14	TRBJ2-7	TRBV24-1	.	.	TGTGCCACCAGTGACAGTACTCTCCGGGACGAGCAGTACTTC	CATSDSTLRDEQYF
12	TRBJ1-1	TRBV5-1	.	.	TGCGCCAGCAGCTTGGGTGCGGATGAAGCTTTCTTT	CASSLGADEAFF
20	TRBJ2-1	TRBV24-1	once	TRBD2	TGTGCCACCAGTGAATACCGAGGGACTAGCGGTGGGAGCTCCTACAATGAGCAGTTCTTC	CATSEYRGTSGGSSYNEQFF
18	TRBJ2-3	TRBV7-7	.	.	TGTGCTAGCAGCTCCTCACCCTTAAGCGATGCTAGCACAGATACGCAGTATTTT	CASSSSPLSDASTDTQYF
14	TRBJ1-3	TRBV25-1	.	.	TGTGCCAGCAGTGAACAGGGTTCTGGAAACACCATATATTTT	CASSEQGSGNTIYF
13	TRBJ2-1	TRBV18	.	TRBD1	TGTGCCAGCTCACCAACAGCAGGGGGTGAGCAGTTCTTC	CASSPTAGGEQFF
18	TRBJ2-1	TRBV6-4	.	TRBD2	TGTGCCAGCTCCCACACCGGGACTAGCGGGAGGAGGTACAATGAGCAGTTCTTC	CASSHTGTSGRRYNEQFF
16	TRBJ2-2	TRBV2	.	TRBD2	TGTGCCAGCAGTTCGAGTAGCGGGAGCGGCTCCGGGGAGCTGTTTTTT	CASSSSSGSGSGELFF
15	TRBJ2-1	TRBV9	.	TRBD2	TGTGCCAGCAGCGTGGCGGGAGGGCCCAAGAATGAGCAGTTCTTC	CASSVAGGPKNEQFF
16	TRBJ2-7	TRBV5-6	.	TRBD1	TGTGCCAGCAGCTTCCTTCGGACAGGGGATTCCTACGAGCAGTACTTC	CASSFLRTGDSYEQYF
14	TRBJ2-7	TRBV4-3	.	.	TGCGCCAGCAGCCAGGAGACGGGAGAATACGAGCAGTACTTC	CASSQETGEYEQYF
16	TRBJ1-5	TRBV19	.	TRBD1	TGTGCCAGTAGTATAGTCGGCGGGACAGGGTTACAGCCCCAGCATTTT	CASSIVGGTGLQPQHF
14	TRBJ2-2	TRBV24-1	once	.	TGTGCCACCAGTGACCGACATCAAACCGGGGAGCTGTTTTTT	CATSDRHQTGELFF
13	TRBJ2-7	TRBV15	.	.	TGTGCCACCAGCAGTACGTACAGGGACGAGCAGTACTTC	CATSSTYRDEQYF
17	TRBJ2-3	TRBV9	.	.	TGTGCCAGCAGCGACCGACGGACAGTAAGCCGTACAGATACGCAGTATTTT	CASSDRRTVSRTDTQYF
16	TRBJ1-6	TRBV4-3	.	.	TGCGCCAGCAGCCAAGATTTCCGGCAGGGTAATTCACCCCTCCACTTT	CASSQDFRQGNSPLHF
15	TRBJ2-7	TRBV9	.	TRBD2	TGTGCCAGCAGCTCCTCTAGCGGGGTCTCCTACGAGCAGTACTTC	CASSSSSGVSYEQYF
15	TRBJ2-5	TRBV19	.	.	TGTGCCACCACCCCTGTAGGAGGGGCTGTGGAGACCCAGTACTTC	CATTPVGGAVETQYF
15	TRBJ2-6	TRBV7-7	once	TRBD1	TGTGCTAGCAGTCAAGACAGGGTTGGGGCCAACGTCCTGACTTTC	CASSQDRVGANVLTF
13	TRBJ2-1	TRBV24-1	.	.	TGTGCCACCAGTGATAACAGGGTCAATGAGCAGTTCTTC	CATSDNRVNEQFF
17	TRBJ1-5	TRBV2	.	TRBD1	TGTGCCAGCAATGGGGGACAGGGGGCGATTAGCAATCAGCCCCAGCATTTT	CASNGGQGAISNQPQHF
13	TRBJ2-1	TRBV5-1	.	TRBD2	TGCGCCAGCAGCCGACTAGCGGACAATGAGCAGTTCTTC	CASSRLADNEQFF
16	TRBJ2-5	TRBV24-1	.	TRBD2	TGTGCCACCAGTGAGTCGGGACTAGCGGGGGGAGAGACCCAGTACTTC	CATSESGLAGGETQYF
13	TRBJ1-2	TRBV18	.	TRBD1	TGTGCCAGCCCACGACAGGGAGTCAATGGCTACACCTTC	CASPRQGVNGYTF
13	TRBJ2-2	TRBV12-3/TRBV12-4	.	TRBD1	TGTGCCAGCAGTCAACAGGGGCCCGGGGAGCTGTTTTTT	CASSQQGPGELFF
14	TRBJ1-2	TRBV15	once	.	TGTGCCACCAGCAGAGAGGGGGGAGACTATGGCTACACCTTC	CATSREGGDYGYTF
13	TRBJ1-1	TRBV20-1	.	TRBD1	TGCAGTGCTAGTCTCGGACAGGGAATTAAAGCTTTCTTT	CSASLGQGIKAFF
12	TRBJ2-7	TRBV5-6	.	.	TGTGCCAGCAGTAGGGAGCGTTACGAGCAGTACTTC	CASSRERYEQYF